The clone carrying this TCR beta chain was seen repeatedly, ten times or more. CDR1 is SGHDN, CDR2 FVKESK, per germline. The CDR3 is 18 amino acids. V lost 4 bases and J lost 3; bases outside the gene matches: 13. This specimen belongs to a study of T cells in Graves' hyperthyroidism and ophthalmopathy. RNA transcripts served as the template for amplifying TCR beta CDR3 regions. HTBI primers were used for first-round RT-PCR of the TCR CDR3. TCRdb used MiXCR to reprocess the multiplex PCR reads, holding one entry per CDR3 protein. The data hold about 360,000 distinct CDR3 sequences, with about 12% observed a single time.

V and J are TRBV14 and TRBJ2-3, with 10 bases identical to TRBD2. The origin of this receptor is a young woman with Graves' hyperthyroidism. The sequenced material came from blood. CDR3 protein: CASSLYRAGGPSTDTQYF. In nucleotides, the CDR3 is TGTGCCAGCAGCCTCTACCGAGCGGGAGGGCCCTCTACAGATACGCAGTATTTT.